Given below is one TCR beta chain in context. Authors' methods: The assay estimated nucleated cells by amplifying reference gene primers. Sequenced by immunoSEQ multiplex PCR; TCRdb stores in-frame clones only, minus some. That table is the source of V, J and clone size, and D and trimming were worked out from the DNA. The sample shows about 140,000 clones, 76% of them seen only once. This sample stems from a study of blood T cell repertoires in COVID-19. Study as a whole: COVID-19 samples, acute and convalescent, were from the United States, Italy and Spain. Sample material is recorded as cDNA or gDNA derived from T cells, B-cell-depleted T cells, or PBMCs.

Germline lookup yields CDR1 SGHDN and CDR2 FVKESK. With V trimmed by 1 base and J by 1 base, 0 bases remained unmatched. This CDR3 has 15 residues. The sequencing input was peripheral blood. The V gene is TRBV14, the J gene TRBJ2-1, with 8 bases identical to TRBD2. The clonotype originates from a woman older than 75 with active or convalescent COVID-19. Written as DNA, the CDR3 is TGTGCCAGCAGCCAAGGACTAGCGTCCTACAATGAGCAGTTCTTC. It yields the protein CASSQGLASYNEQFF.